Included here is one TCR beta chain sequence, with context. One entry per CDR3 protein, called by TCRdb with MiXCR from the RT-PCR reads. The data show over 450,000 distinct CDR3 sequences, with over 10% seen just once and around 13% held by the top ten. Trimming removed 3 bases from V and 10 bases from J, with 13 bases in between. The CDR3 has 13 residues. Germline V gene lookup returns CDR1 MDHEN and CDR2 SYDVKM. The data derive from a study of response to subunit inactivated influenza vaccine. The chain recombines TRBV28 with TRBJ2-1, with D possibly being TRBD1 or TRBD2 (6 bases each). The receptor was derived from a man between 50 and 59 years old who received an inactivated influenza vaccine. Sequencing used PBMCs from blood, obtained 35 to 45 days after vaccination. The CDR3 loop reads CASSFGGTIEQFF. CDR3 bases: TGTGCCAGCAGTTTTGGCGGGACAATCGAGCAGTTCTTC. Full variable domain (missing parts from reference TRBV28 and TRBJ2-1): DVKVTQSSRYLVKRTGEKVFLECVQDMDHENMFWYRQDPGLGLRLIYFSYDVKMKEKGDIPEGYSVSREKKERFSLILESASTNQTSMYLCASSFGGTIEQFFGPGTRLTVL.